A selection of T cell receptor beta chains follows, all from one sample in a study of blood T cell repertoires in COVID-19. Sequencing was performed with immunoSEQ multiplex PCR; in TCRdb, only in-frame clones are kept and a portion is missing. The sample holds under 300,000 clones, roughly 88% seen once. The sample taken for sequencing was peripheral blood. Receptors were obtained from a woman aged 35 to 49 who had recovered from COVID-19. Each CDR3 is given with its conserved first and last residue. D genes are given only for firm matches.

>TRBJ2-3|.|TRBV6-5
CASSSFGESDTQYF
>TRBJ1-4|TRBD1|TRBV18
CASSPLGQGATANEKLFF
>TRBJ2-7|.|TRBV10-3
CAIRGQTYEQYF
>TRBJ2-7|TRBD2|TRBV4-3
CASSQEMVSGLAGGTSDEQYF
>TRBJ2-3|.|TRBV7-9
CASSFQDTQYF
>TRBJ2-2|.|TRBV7-8
CASKKLFQGNTGELFF
>TRBJ2-4|.|TRBV11-3
CASSPPRGAKNIQYF
>TRBJ2-5|TRBD2|TRBV4-3
CASSPGTSGGAYQETQYF
>TRBJ1-1|TRBD1|TRBV5-6
CASSLVGTGGVVTEAFF
>TRBJ2-7|.|TRBV7-6
CASSLRAISGEQYF